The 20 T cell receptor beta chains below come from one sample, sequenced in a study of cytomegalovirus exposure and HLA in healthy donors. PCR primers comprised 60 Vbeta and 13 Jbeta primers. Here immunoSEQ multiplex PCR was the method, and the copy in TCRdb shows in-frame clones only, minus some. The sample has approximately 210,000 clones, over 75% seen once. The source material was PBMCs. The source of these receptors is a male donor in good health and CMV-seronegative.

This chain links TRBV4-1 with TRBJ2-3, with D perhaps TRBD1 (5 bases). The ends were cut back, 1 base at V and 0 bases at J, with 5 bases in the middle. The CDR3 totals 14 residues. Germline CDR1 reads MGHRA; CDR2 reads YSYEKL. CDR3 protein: CASSQAGSTDTQYF. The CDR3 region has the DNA TGCGCCAGCAGCCAAGCAGGGAGCACAGATACGCAGTATTTT.

In nucleotides, the CDR3 is TGTGCCAGCAGTGACCGCCCCGCGGGACCCCTCCACTTT. Translated: CASSDRPAGPLHF. This chain joins TRBV2 and TRBJ1-6; no reliable D call. Germline CDR1 and CDR2: SNHLY and FYNNEI. The ends were cut back, 3 bases at V and 12 bases at J, with 12 bases in the middle. CDR3 length: 13 residues.

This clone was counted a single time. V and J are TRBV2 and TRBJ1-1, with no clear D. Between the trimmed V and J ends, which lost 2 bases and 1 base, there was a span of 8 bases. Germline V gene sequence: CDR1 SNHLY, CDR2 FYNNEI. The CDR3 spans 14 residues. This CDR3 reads CASSERQPNTEAFF. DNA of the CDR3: TGTGCCAGCAGTGAAAGACAACCGAACACTGAAGCTTTCTTT.

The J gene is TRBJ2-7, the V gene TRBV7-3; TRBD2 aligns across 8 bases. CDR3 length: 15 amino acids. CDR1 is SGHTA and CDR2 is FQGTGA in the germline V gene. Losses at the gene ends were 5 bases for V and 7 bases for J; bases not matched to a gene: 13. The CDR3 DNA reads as TGTGCCAGCAGCCGTGAAGGTAGTCGGGGGGGTGAGCAGTACTTC. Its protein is CASSREGSRGGEQYF.

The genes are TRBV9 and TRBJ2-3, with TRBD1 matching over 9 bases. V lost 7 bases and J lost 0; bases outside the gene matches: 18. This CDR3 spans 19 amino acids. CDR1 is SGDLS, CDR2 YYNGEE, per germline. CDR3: CASGQTGQGMPSSTDTQYF. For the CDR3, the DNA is TGTGCCAGCGGCCAAACCGGACAGGGGATGCCCTCTAGCACAGATACGCAGTATTTT.

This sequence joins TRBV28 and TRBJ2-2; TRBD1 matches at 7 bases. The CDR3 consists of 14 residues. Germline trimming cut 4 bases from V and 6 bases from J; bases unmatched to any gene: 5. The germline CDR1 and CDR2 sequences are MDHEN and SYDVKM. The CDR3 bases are TGTGCCAGCAGTTCCCACAGGGGCGCCGGGGAGCTGTTTTTT. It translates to CASSSHRGAGELFF.

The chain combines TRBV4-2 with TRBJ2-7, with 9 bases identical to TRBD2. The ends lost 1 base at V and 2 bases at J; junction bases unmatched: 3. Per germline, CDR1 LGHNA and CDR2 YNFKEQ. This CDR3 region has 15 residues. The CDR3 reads CASSQAQRGAYEQYF. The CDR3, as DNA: TGTGCCAGCAGCCAAGCGCAGCGGGGGGCCTACGAGCAGTACTTC.

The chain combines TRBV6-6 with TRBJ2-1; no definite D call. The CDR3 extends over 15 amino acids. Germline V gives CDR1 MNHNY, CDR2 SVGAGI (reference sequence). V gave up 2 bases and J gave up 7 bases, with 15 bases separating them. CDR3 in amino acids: CASSYPPLTGNEQFF. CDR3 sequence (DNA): TGTGCCAGCAGTTACCCCCCTCTGACTGGAAATGAGCAGTTCTTC.

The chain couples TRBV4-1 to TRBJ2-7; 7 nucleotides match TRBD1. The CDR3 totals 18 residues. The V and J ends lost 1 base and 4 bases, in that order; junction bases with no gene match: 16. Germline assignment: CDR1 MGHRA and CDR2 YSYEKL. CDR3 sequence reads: CASSQVSGQALNPYEQYF. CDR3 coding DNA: TGCGCCAGCAGCCAAGTTAGTGGACAGGCCCTCAATCCTTACGAGCAGTACTTC.

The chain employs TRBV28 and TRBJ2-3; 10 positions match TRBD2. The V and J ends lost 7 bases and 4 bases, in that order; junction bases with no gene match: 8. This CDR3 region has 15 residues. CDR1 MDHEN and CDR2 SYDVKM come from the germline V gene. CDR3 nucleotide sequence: TGTGCCAGCAACCGGGCTAGCGGGGGTGCAGATACGCAGTATTTT. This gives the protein CASNRASGGADTQYF.

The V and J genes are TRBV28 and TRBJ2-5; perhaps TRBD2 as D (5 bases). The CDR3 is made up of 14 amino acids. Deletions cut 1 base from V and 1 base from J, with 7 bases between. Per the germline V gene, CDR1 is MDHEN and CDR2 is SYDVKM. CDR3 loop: CASSLYGLQETQYF. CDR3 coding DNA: TGTGCCAGCAGTTTATACGGACTCCAAGAGACCCAGTACTTC.

CDR3 DNA: TGTGCCAGCAGCTCCCAGGTGGGTCAGCCCCAGCATTTT. Its translation is CASSSQVGQPQHF. J is TRBJ1-5 and V is TRBV11-2; D call uncertain. The CDR3 is 13 residues long. Germline V gene lookup returns CDR1 SGHAT and CDR2 FQNNGV. V was shortened by 4 bases and J by 6 bases, with 10 bases between the two germline ends.

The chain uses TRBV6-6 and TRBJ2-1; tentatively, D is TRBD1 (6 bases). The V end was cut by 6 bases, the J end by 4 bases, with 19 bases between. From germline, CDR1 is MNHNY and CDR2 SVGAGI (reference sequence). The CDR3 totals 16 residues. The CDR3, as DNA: TGTGCCAGCAGATCGTTACAGGGTGGGGCATACAATGAGCAGTTCTTC. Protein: CASRSLQGGAYNEQFF.

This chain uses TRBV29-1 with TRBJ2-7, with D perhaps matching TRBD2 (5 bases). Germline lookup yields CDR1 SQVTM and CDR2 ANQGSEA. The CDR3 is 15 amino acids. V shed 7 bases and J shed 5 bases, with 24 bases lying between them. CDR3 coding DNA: TGCAGCGCCGAAGCCCGGGGTTCCCCGGTCGACGAGCAGTACTTC. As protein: CSAEARGSPVDEQYF.

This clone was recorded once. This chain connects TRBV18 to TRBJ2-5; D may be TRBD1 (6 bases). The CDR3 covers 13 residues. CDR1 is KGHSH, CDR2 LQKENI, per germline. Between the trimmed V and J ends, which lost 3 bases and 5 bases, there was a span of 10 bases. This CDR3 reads CASSPVTGETQYF. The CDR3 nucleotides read TGTGCCAGCTCACCTGTGACAGGCGAGACCCAGTACTTC.

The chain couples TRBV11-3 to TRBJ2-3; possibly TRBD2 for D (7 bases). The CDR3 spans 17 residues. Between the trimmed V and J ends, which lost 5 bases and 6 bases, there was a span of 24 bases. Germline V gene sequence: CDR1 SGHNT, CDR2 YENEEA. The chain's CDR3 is CASSLKGGASYTDTQYF. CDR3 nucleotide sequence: TGTGCCAGCAGCCTCAAGGGGGGGGCCTCATATACCGATACGCAGTATTTT.

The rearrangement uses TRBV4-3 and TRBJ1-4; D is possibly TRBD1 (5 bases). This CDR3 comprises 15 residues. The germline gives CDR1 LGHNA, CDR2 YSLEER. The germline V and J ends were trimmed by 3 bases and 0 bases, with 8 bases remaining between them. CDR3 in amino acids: CASSQLTATNEKLFF. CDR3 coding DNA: TGCGCCAGCAGCCAGCTGACAGCAACTAATGAAAAACTGTTTTTT.

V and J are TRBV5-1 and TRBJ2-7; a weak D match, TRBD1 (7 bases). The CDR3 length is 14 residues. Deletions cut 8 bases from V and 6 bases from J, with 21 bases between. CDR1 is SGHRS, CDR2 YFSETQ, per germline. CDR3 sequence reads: CASGKGSGGTEQYF. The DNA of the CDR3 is TGCGCCAGTGGGAAGGGATCAGGGGGGACCGAGCAGTACTTC.

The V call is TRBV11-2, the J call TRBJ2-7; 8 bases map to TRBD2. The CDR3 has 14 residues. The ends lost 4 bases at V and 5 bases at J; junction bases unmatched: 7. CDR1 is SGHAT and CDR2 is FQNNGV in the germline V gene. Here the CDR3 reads CASSSHGRANEQYF. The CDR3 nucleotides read TGTGCCAGCAGCTCCCACGGGAGGGCCAACGAGCAGTACTTC.

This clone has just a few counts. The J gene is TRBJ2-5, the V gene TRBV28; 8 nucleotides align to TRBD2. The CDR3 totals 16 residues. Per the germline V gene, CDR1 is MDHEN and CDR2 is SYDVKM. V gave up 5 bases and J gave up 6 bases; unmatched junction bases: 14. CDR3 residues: CASSGTKRGYLKTQYF. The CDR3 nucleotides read TGTGCCAGCAGTGGTACAAAGCGGGGGTACTTAAAGACCCAGTACTTC.